This T cell receptor beta chain was observed in a study of blood T cell repertoires in COVID-19 (dated by TCRdb to about 2020). In the study overall: Samples from collaborators originated in the United States, Italy and Spain and spanned both the acute and convalescent phases of COVID-19. Where available, HLA class I and class II types were obtained from metadata supplied by the sample provider rather than from assay-based typing. The material from the prospective study consisted of cDNA or gDNA derived from T cells, B-cell-depleted T cells, or PBMCs. A de-identified subject ID, COVID-19 status, age in years and sex were almost always included in the sample metadata. The repertoires were made available in a free public database intended to serve as a resource for research on the immune response to SARS-CoV-2. Deeply sampled blood TCRbeta repertoires from subjects exposed to, actively infected with, or recovered from COVID-19 were included in the dataset. The samples were drawn from the first 160 participants of the ongoing ImmuneRACE study and from 1,200 or so subjects provided by 6 global collaborators. Summary of the overall study and its limitations: The amount of clinical and demographic metadata varied by source and participant and was provided uncurated.

A second Seattle source provided samples from volunteer blood donors who had recovered from COVID-19. Whole blood was collected in K2EDTA tubes by collaborating institutions according to the institutions' own protocols. Collaborator samples were shipped for TCRbeta analysis as frozen whole blood, isolated PBMCs, or DNA extracted from either sample type. Concerning this clone itself: No antigen is known for it. No clone much larger than this one lies a single base away; base qualities are absent.

The immunoSEQ Assay, a bias-controlled multiplex PCR, was used to amplify TCRbeta CDR3 regions from genomic DNA. The study's own analysis went as follows. Within the assay, amplification of reference gene primers was used to estimate how many nucleated cells each sample contained. To quantify the absolute abundance of each unique TCRbeta CDR3 rearrangement, sequence reads were collapsed and filtered. Productive Simpson clonality was computed per sample as the square root of Simpson's diversity index over productive rearrangements. TCRdb carries this immuneACCESS record with in-frame sequences only. Its versions omit some clonotypes, under half of them owing to an unresolved V gene in the studies checked, with the rest unexplained. V and J calls and clone size are as listed in that table; D and trimming were resolved from the DNA. The sample profile shows hundreds of thousands of clones; roughly 89% of them were found once. Together, the top ten hold roughly 3% of the sample.

The cysteine opens and the phenylalanine closes a CDR3 of 17 amino acids. Just the 51-base CDR3 DNA is kept, in frame starting at base 1. V and J lose 2 bases and 4 bases, and a span of 19 bases separates them. Via the germline V gene, CDR1 is SGHTA and CDR2 FQGNSA. The rearranged segments are TRBV7-2 and TRBJ2-3, with TRBD2 as a weak D call on 7 bases. The clonotype originates from a woman aged 18-29 years who had recovered from COVID-19. Material for sequencing was peripheral blood. The DNA sequence is as follows: TGTGCCAGCAGCTTACGTAGGGGGGGGACCGGAGCAGATACGCAGTATTTT. The translation is CASSLRRGGTGADTQYF.